Below, 2 T cell receptor beta chains from the same sample are listed, as sequenced in a study of radiation and T cells in renal cell carcinoma. The time point denotes: blood 2 weeks post-SBRT. Regarding treatment: 15 Gy SBRT to primary tumor, nephrectomy 4 weeks later. TCRdb's copy holds only in-frame clones and misses some; the assay was immunoSEQ multiplex PCR. The table includes 65,000 to 80,000 clones, just over 85% detected once. The sample here was blood, taken from a patient whose treatment included radiotherapy and nephrectomy. These receptors all stem from a woman in her forties or fifties with renal cell carcinoma.

The V call is TRBV10-3, the J call TRBJ1-3; TRBD1 might be the D (5 bases). Germline CDR1 reads ENHRY; CDR2 reads SYGVKD. V was pared by 11 bases and J by 4 bases, with 12 bases between. This CDR3 has 12 residues. CDR3 DNA sequence: TGTGCCGCCGGGACGGACGGAAACACCATATATTTT. It translates to CAAGTDGNTIYF.

In regard to this clone: The same CDR3 can be traced to other DNA sequences in this sample. This chain uses TRBV5-6 with TRBJ2-5; 7 positions match TRBD1. The CDR3 has 14 residues. The J segment lost 5 bases and the V segment lost 0 bases, leaving 4 bases of the junction unmatched. Germline CDR1 and CDR2: SGHDT and YYEEEE. CDR3 sequence: CASSLDRGGETQYF. CDR3 sequence (DNA): TGTGCCAGCAGCTTGGACAGGGGCGGGGAGACCCAGTACTTC.